These T cell receptor beta chains were read from a single sample in a study of pediatric ulcerative colitis. Sequencing was performed with immunoSEQ multiplex PCR; in TCRdb, only in-frame clones are kept and a portion is missing. The data show 30,000 or so clones, approximately 82% seen once. Sequencing used blood. These receptors originate from a boy under 18 with severe ulcerative colitis. Each CDR3 is given without its conserved first and last residue. The order of the fields is J gene, V gene, D gene, CDR3 protein. The D gene is left open where the match is weak.

>TRBJ2-5|TRBV5-6|.
ASSFVTGAETQY
>TRBJ1-3|TRBV5-6|TRBD1
ASSAQGASGNTIY
>TRBJ2-1|TRBV19|TRBD2
ASSTTRLAGGYEQF
>TRBJ2-5|TRBV6-1|.
ASSEGGVETQY
>TRBJ2-7|TRBV28|.
ASSFIGDYEQY
>TRBJ1-1|TRBV7-9|.
ASSFDTNTEAF
>TRBJ1-1|TRBV9|.
ASSVWVNTEAF
>TRBJ1-1|TRBV6-9|.
ASEGRGIEAF
>TRBJ1-2|TRBV27|.
ASSFDGFGGYT
>TRBJ2-7|TRBV19|TRBD1
ASMGTDYYEQY
>TRBJ2-1|TRBV6-5|.
AVGGINEQF
>TRBJ2-7|TRBV14|.
ASSRQGNEQY